This section outlines one T cell receptor beta chain sequence together with its context. Antigen: not known. This entry is derived from a study of OX40 agonist ivuxolimab in advanced cancers. Overall study context: Age averaged about 60 years (range roughly 20 to 90), and around 87% were male.

Libraries were prepared by immunoSEQ multiplex PCR; TCRdb keeps only in-frame clonotypes and omits some of them. The sample has more than 65,000 clones; about 86% are singletons. Patients were ruled out by autoimmune disease history or systemic immunosuppression. CDR1 and CDR2 from the germline V gene are MNHNS and SASEGT. The CDR3 spans 14 residues. V lost 4 bases to trimming and J lost 2 bases, with 9 bases between them. Study conclusions and caveats: Nonresponders included some who also had low normalized T-cell clonal expansion. CD4+ T cells averaged fewer expanded clones than CD8+ T cells.

The TCR comes from an adult with an advanced solid tumor such as melanoma, head and neck, liver or kidney cancer. The starting material was CD4+ or CD8+ T cells sorted from blood, obtained in a trial of the OX40 agonist ivuxolimab. The chain carries TRBV6-1 and TRBJ1-5; no reliable D call. CDR3 sequence (DNA): TGTGCCAGCAGTGGGGGAAATGGCAATCAGCCCCAGCATTTT. Amino acid sequence: CASSGGNGNQPQHF.